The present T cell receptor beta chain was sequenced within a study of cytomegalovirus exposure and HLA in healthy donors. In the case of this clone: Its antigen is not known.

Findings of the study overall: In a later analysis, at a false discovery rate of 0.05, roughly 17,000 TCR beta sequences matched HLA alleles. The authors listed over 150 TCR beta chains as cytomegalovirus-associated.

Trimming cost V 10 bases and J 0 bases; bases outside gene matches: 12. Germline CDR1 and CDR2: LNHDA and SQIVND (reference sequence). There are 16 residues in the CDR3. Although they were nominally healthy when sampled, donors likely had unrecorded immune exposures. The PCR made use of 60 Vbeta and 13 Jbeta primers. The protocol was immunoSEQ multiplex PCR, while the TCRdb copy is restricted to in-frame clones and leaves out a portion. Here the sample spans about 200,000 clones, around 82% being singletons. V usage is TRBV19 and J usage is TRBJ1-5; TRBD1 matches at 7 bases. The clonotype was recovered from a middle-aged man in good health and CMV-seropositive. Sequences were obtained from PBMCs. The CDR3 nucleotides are TGTGCCACCCACAGGGGAAGTTATTTTAGCAATCAGCCCCAGCATTTT. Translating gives CATHRGSYFSNQPQHF. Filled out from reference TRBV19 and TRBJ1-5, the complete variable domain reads DGGITQSPKYLFRKEGQNVTLSCEQNLNHDAMYWYRQDPGQGLRLIYYSQIVNDFQKGDIAEGYSVSREKKESFPLTVTSAQKNPTAFYLCATHRGSYFSNQPQHFGDGTRLSIL.